This T cell receptor (beta chain) derives from a study of T cell responses to AZD1222 COVID-19 vaccine. Second-dose intervals of approximately 4 or approximately 12 weeks were pooled. TCRdb's table, derived via immunoSEQ multiplex PCR, lists solely in-frame clones and lacks some. The sample records 150,000 or so clones, around 90% being singletons. The sequence was obtained from an adult who received the AZD1222 COVID-19 vaccine. Source: peripheral blood, taken 28 days after the second AZD1222 dose.

Here the CDR3 DNA reads TGTGCCAGCTCACCAGGAAGGGGAAGTTCCTACGAGCAGTACTTC. Amino acids: CASSPGRGSSYEQYF. The chain is built from TRBV18 and TRBJ2-7, with D tentatively TRBD1 (5 bases). The CDR3 has 15 residues. Germline values: CDR1 KGHSH, CDR2 LQKENI. The germline V and J ends were trimmed by 2 bases and 1 base, with 12 bases remaining between them. The whole variable domain, filled in from reference TRBV18 and TRBJ2-7, reads NAGVMQNPRHLVRRRGQEARLRCSPMKGHSHVYWYRQLPEEGLKFMVYLQKENIIDESGMPKERFSAEFPKEGPSILRIQQVVRGDSAAYFCASSPGRGSSYEQYFGPGTRLTVT.